Following are 21 T cell receptor beta chains from one sample sequenced in a study of blood T cell repertoires in COVID-19. Only in-frame clones appear in the TCRdb table, and some are missing; sequencing was by immunoSEQ multiplex PCR. Here the sample spans under 200,000 clones, approximately 84% being singletons. Specimen: peripheral blood. Source of these receptors: a woman older than 75 with COVID-19, enrolled during active disease.

CDR3 sequence reads: CASSTNRETEAFF. CDR3 in DNA: TGTGCCAGCAGCACAAACAGGGAAACTGAAGCTTTCTTT. The V and J genes are TRBV7-3 and TRBJ1-1, with D possibly matching TRBD1 (6 bases). Germline loops: CDR1 SGHTA, CDR2 FQGTGA. The CDR3 covers 13 residues. Between the trimmed V and J ends, which lost 5 bases and 5 bases, there was a span of 12 bases. Drawing the rest from reference TRBV7-3 and TRBJ1-1, the complete variable domain is GAGVSQTPSNKVTEKGKYVELRCDPISGHTALYWYRQSLGQGPEFLIYFQGTGAADDSGLPNDRFFAVRPEGSVSTLKIQRTERGDSAVYLCASSTNRETEAFFGQGTRLTVV.

This chain uses TRBV3-1 (or the pseudogene TRBV3-2) with TRBJ1-1; D is ambiguous. Trimming shortened V by 0 bases and J by 0 bases, and 8 bases separated the two germline ends. This CDR3 has 15 residues. Germline loops: CDR1 LGHDT, CDR2 YNNKEL (reference sequence). The CDR3: CASSQDLVLNTEAFF. Written as DNA, the CDR3 is TGTGCCAGCAGCCAAGATCTCGTGTTGAACACTGAAGCTTTCTTT.

This clone was picked up a small number of times. The genes are TRBV10-3 and TRBJ2-5, with D unclear. V was shortened by 3 bases and J by 6 bases, with 17 bases between the two germline ends. CDR1 and CDR2 from the germline V gene are ENHRY and SYGVKD. This CDR3 is 15 amino acids long. CDR3 DNA sequence: TGTGCCATCAGTGACTCTGGCGGCTATTTGCAGACCCAGTACTTC. Its translation: CAISDSGGYLQTQYF.

The chain uses TRBV19 and TRBJ2-7, with D possibly TRBD1 on 6 matching bases. Germline CDR1 reads LNHDA; CDR2 reads SQIVND (reference sequence). V lost 7 bases and J lost 1, with 11 bases in between. The length of the CDR3 is 13 residues. The CDR3, as DNA: TGTGCCAGTAACCCACAGGGTTCCTACGAGCAGTACTTC. It codes for CASNPQGSYEQYF.

The chain couples TRBV28 to TRBJ1-1; D call uncertain. Germline lookup yields CDR1 MDHEN and CDR2 SYDVKM. The CDR3 is 12 residues long. Trimming removed 8 bases at V and 2 bases at J, with 9 bases between. CDR3 residues: CASREGNTEAFF. The CDR3 coding sequence is TGTGCCAGCCGGGAAGGAAACACTGAAGCTTTCTTT.

The CDR3 coding sequence is TGTGCCAGCAGTTGGGGGGGAAGCAGGTTGCACACTGAAGCTTTCTTT. Translated: CASSWGGSRLHTEAFF. This chain connects TRBV27 to TRBJ1-1; TRBD1 might be the D (5 bases). Looked up from germline, CDR1 is MNHEY and CDR2 is SMNVEV (reference sequence). This CDR3 comprises 16 residues. The V end was cut by 4 bases, the J end by 3 bases, with 18 bases between.

V gene TRBV7-2 combines with J gene TRBJ2-7, with TRBD1 as a possible D gene (6 bases). The CDR3 totals 15 residues. V lost 3 bases to trimming and J lost 2 bases, with 14 bases between them. Germline V gives CDR1 SGHTA, CDR2 FQGNSA. The CDR3 loop reads CASSFQGTVPYEQYF. As DNA, the CDR3 is TGTGCCAGCAGCTTCCAGGGGACGGTCCCCTACGAGCAGTACTTC.

The rearrangement links TRBV5-1 to TRBJ2-3, with a tentative D call TRBD1 (5 bases). Germline V gene data show CDR1 as SGHRS and CDR2 as YFSETQ. Trimming left V 5 bases short and J 5 bases short, with 12 bases between. The CDR3 spans 13 residues. CDR3 in amino acids: CASRQNQGDTQYF. In DNA form, the CDR3 reads TGCGCCAGCAGACAGAATCAGGGAGATACGCAGTATTTT.

The chain is built from TRBV12-3 or TRBV12-4 and TRBJ2-1; TRBD1 aligns across 10 bases. The CDR3 is 12 amino acids. Germline trimming cut 3 bases from V and 12 bases from J; bases unmatched to any gene: 2. The CDR3 DNA is TGTGCCAGCAGTTTCCGGGACAGGGGGCAGTTCTTC. Residues: CASSFRDRGQFF.

A note on this clone: Distinct nucleotide sequences in the sample also encode this CDR3. The CDR3 is CAWSVGATDTQYF. CDR3 bases: TGTGCCTGGAGTGTCGGAGCCACAGATACGCAGTATTTT. The V gene is TRBV30, the J gene TRBJ2-3; D not resolved. There are 13 residues in the CDR3. The V gene lost 0 bases and the J gene lost 2 bases, with 6 bases spanning the gap. Germline-derived CDR1 and CDR2 are GTSNPN and SVGIG (reference sequence).

V and J are TRBV21-1 and TRBJ2-2; the table assigns TRBD1, which was not confirmed against the DNA. TRBV21-1 is listed as a pseudogene. This CDR3 is built from 15 residues. In DNA, the CDR3 is TGTGCCAGCAGTCGGGACACCTCGGGCACCGGGGAGCTGTTTTTT. Its protein is CASSRDTSGTGELFF.

The chain joins TRBV15 to TRBJ2-3, with D maybe TRBD2 (6 bases). CDR3 size: 13 residues. Looked up from germline, CDR1 is LNHNV and CDR2 is YYDKDF (reference sequence). V was cut by 5 bases and J by 4 bases, with 10 bases left in between. The CDR3 here is CATSRAGADTQYF. The CDR3 DNA is TGTGCCACCAGCCGAGCGGGTGCAGATACGCAGTATTTT.

This chain uses TRBV24-1 with TRBJ2-5; 15 nucleotides line up with TRBD2. The trim removed 4 bases at V and 4 bases at J, leaving 6 bases unmatched. CDR3 length: 17 amino acids. Per the germline V gene, CDR1 is KGHDR and CDR2 is SFDVKD. CDR3 loop: CATSDPGLAGGRETQYF. CDR3 in DNA: TGTGCCACCAGTGACCCTGGACTAGCGGGAGGGAGAGAGACCCAGTACTTC.

This chain links TRBV10-3 with TRBJ2-3, with a tentative D call TRBD2 (5 bases). Germline CDR1 ENHRY, CDR2 SYGVKD. V dropped 0 bases and J dropped 3 bases, with 13 bases sitting between them. The CDR3 covers 16 residues. The CDR3 sequence is CAISESGLARTDTQYF. The CDR3, as DNA: TGTGCCATCAGTGAGTCTGGGCTAGCCAGGACAGATACGCAGTATTTT.

The J gene is TRBJ1-2, the V gene TRBV7-3; 7 positions match TRBD1. The CDR3 runs 14 residues. The germline V gene encodes CDR1 SGHTA and CDR2 FQGTGA. With V trimmed by 1 base and J by 8 bases, 7 bases remained unmatched. CDR3 sequence: CASSLSPGGMGYTF. The CDR3 nucleotides read TGTGCCAGCAGCTTAAGTCCAGGGGGAATGGGCTACACCTTC.

The rearrangement uses TRBV15 and TRBJ2-7; maybe TRBD2 (5 bases). This CDR3 contains 15 residues. Trimming left V 0 bases short and J 1 base short, with 10 bases between. CDR1 and CDR2 (germline): LNHNV, YYDKDF (reference sequence). The CDR3 DNA follows: TGTGCCACCAGCAGAGATCTACGGGGATCCTACGAGCAGTACTTC. It yields the protein CATSRDLRGSYEQYF. The whole variable domain, filled in from reference TRBV15 and TRBJ2-7, reads DAMVIQNPRYQVTQFGKPVTLSCSQTLNHNVMYWYQQKSSQAPKLLFHYYDKDFNNEADTPDNFQSRRPNTSFCFLDIRSPGLGDTAMYLCATSRDLRGSYEQYFGPGTRLTVT.

A single count supports this clone. This sequence joins TRBV25-1 and TRBJ1-3; D is uncertain. Germline assignment: CDR1 MGHDK and CDR2 SYGVNS. The CDR3 length is 13 residues. Between the trimmed V and J ends, which lost 9 bases and 5 bases, there was a span of 14 bases. As DNA, the CDR3 is TGTGCCAGTGGTGAGGCGGGGAGAAACACCATATATTTT. Encoded protein: CASGEAGRNTIYF.

This clone was observed a handful of times. The chain joins TRBV2 to TRBJ2-5; no firm D call. The germline V and J ends were trimmed by 5 bases and 5 bases, with 12 bases remaining between them. This CDR3 is built from 13 residues. Germline CDR1 reads SNHLY; CDR2 reads FYNNEI. The CDR3 DNA sequence: TGTGCCAGCAGTTTACTACGGCGGGAGACCCAGTACTTC. Amino acids: CASSLLRRETQYF.

Only a few counts were recorded for this clone. CDR3 in amino acids: CASSLGLAGVQYF. DNA for the CDR3: TGTGCCAGCAGCTTGGGACTGGCTGGTGTTCAGTACTTC. The V and J genes are TRBV7-9 and TRBJ2-4; D perhaps matches TRBD2 (6 bases). This CDR3 spans 13 amino acids. V shed 3 bases and J shed 11 bases, with 14 bases lying between them. Germline V gene data show CDR1 as SEHNR and CDR2 as FQNEAQ (reference sequence).

The CDR3 DNA is TGTGCCAAAGACAGGGCTGGGGCCAACGTCCTGACTTTC. Residues: CAKDRAGANVLTF. The V and J genes are TRBV7-9 and TRBJ2-6; 7 nucleotides match TRBD1. The CDR3 sequence is 13 residues long. CDR1 and CDR2 (germline): SEHNR, FQNEAQ (reference sequence). J gave up 2 bases and V 10 bases, and 2 bases lay outside the gene matches.

V is TRBV6-5 and J is TRBJ1-2; D unclear. The CDR3 has 13 amino acids. Per the germline V gene, CDR1 is MNHEY and CDR2 is SVGAGI. V gave up 10 bases and J gave up 0 bases, with 12 bases separating them. CDR3 region: CATSPGSNYGYTF. The CDR3 DNA follows: TGTGCCACCTCCCCAGGTTCTAACTATGGCTACACCTTC.